This T cell receptor beta chain was profiled in a study of CD8 T cells in Susac syndrome. RNA, at roughly 0.5 to 1 ug, was reverse transcribed with random hexamers. Amplification of TCR beta CDR3 across 54 Vbeta and 13 Jbeta was performed with immunoSEQ multiplex PCR. TCRdb re-analysed the immunoSEQ multiplex PCR reads in MiXCR, keeping a single row per CDR3 protein. Of under 200,000 distinct CDR3 sequences listed, around 94% are singletons. Germline CDR1 is SEHNR and CDR2 is FQNEAQ (reference sequence). The CDR3 has 14 amino acids. V was cut by 4 bases and J by 4 bases, with 13 bases left in between. Through negative isolation, CD4+ and CD8+ T cells were obtained, while TEMRA cells were enriched using FACS.

The sample taken for sequencing was CD4+ T cells from PBMCs. The sequence was collected from a human donor in good health. The J gene is TRBJ2-5, the V gene TRBV7-9; weak D call: TRBD1 (6 bases). In DNA form, the CDR3 reads TGTGCCAGCAGCTCCGGACAGTTAACAGAGACCCAGTACTTC. This sequence encodes CASSSGQLTETQYF.